This T cell receptor beta chain appears in the sequencing data of a study of neurological immune-mediated disorders. At least ten counts were recorded for this clonotype. MiXCR, run by TCRdb on the 5' RACE reads, gives a single entry per CDR3 protein. The table lists 35,000 to 40,000 distinct CDR3 sequences, about 9.9% of them singletons, with approximately 4.1% in the top ten. Germline V gene data show CDR1 as SGHRS and CDR2 as YFSETQ. The CDR3 loop spans 17 amino acids. After removal of 0 bases from V and 6 bases from J, the junction contained 9 bases not matched to a gene. The V gene is TRBV5-1, the J gene TRBJ1-6; the match to TRBD1 covers 7 bases. This receptor was identified in a woman aged 30 to 39 with HTLV-1-associated myelopathy (HAM/TSP). The sample comprised CD4+ T cells from blood. The CDR3 DNA is TGCGCCAGCAGCTTGGTTTGGAGGCCAGGGGGTAATTCACCCCTCCACTTT. Encoded protein: CASSLVWRPGGNSPLHF.